The sequence of this T cell receptor beta chain was determined in a study of blood T cell repertoires in COVID-19. This CDR3 is built from 14 residues. Germline values: CDR1 MNHEY, CDR2 SVGAGI. V lost 9 bases and J lost 4; bases outside the gene matches: 7. The assay was immunoSEQ multiplex PCR, and TCRdb's table has in-frame clones only and misses some. This table holds approximately 270,000 clones, 85% to 90% found once. The specimen was PBMCs or T cells enriched from blood (not recorded which). This receptor was obtained from a woman between 25 and 40 years old with acute COVID-19. This chain joins TRBV6-5 and TRBJ1-1, with 11 bases aligning to TRBD1. The CDR3: CASRVGQGGTEAFF. DNA of the CDR3: TGTGCCAGTAGAGTGGGACAGGGGGGCACTGAAGCTTTCTTT.